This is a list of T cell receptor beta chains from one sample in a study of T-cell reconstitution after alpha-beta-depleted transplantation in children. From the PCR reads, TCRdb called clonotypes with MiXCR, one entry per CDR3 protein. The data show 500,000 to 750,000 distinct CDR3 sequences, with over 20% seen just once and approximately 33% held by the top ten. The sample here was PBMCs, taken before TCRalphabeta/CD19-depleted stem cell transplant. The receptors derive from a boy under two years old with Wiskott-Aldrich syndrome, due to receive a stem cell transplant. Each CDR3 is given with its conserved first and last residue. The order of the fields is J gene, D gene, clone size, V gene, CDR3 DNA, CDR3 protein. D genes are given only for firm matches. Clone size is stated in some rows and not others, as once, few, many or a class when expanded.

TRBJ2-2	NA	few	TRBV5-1	TGCGCCAGCAGCTTCACGGCGAACACCGGGGAGCTGTTTTTT	CASSFTANTGELFF
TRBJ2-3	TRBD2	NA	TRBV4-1	TGCGCCAGCAGCCTGCTCCTGACTAGCGGGACTCCCACAGATACGCAGTATTTT	CASSLLLTSGTPTDTQYF
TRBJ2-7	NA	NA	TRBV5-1	TGCGCCAGCAGCTTGGGCGTTGGGGGGCTTTCCTACGAGCAGTACTTC	CASSLGVGGLSYEQYF
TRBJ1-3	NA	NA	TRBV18	TGTGCCAGCTCACCAGCCCTTGGCTTCGACTACTCTGGAAACACCATATATTTT	CASSPALGFDYSGNTIYF
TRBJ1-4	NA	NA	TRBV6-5	TGTGCCAGCACTTATTCGGCGTCGGTAGGGGATGAAAAACTGTTTTTT	CASTYSASVGDEKLFF
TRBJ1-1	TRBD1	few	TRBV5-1	TGCGCCAGCAGCTTGGCCTTCAGGACAGGGGGCACTGAAGCTTTCTTT	CASSLAFRTGGTEAFF
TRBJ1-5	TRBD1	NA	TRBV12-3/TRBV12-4	TGTGCCAGCAGCCTTGACAGGGGCCTCTCTAATCAGCCCCAGCATTTT	CASSLDRGLSNQPQHF
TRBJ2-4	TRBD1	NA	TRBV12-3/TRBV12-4	TGTGCCAGCAGTTTGGCGACAGGGGGCGGAAACATTCAGTACTTC	CASSLATGGGNIQYF
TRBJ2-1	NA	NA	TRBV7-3	TGTGCCAGCAGCTTAATAAGGGCAAACCCTTACAATGAGCAGTTCTTC	CASSLIRANPYNEQFF
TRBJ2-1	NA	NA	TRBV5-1	TGCGCCAGCAGCTTGGAAGGGGATCCCTACAATGAGCAGTTCTTC	CASSLEGDPYNEQFF
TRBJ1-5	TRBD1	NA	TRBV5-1	TGCGCCAGCAGCTTGACAGGGGAATACCTTCAGCCCCAGCATTTT	CASSLTGEYLQPQHF
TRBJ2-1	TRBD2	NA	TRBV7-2	TGTGCCAGCAGCCCCATCCTTAGCGGGAGAAATGAGCAGTTCTTC	CASSPILSGRNEQFF
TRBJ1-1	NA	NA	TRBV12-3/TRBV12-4	TGTGCCAGCTGTTTTTCGGGGCTTGGTACTGAAGCTTTCTTT	CASCFSGLGTEAFF
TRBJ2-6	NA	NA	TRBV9	TGTGCCAGCAGCGTAGGGGGTACTGGGGCCAACGTCCTGACTTTC	CASSVGGTGANVLTF
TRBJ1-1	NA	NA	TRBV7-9	TGTGCCAGCAGTAACCGACAGTTCCCTGAAGCTTTCTTT	CASSNRQFPEAFF
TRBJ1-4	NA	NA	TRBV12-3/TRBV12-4	TGTGCCAGCAGTTTAAAGGCGGGCGTTAATGAAAAACTGTTTTTT	CASSLKAGVNEKLFF
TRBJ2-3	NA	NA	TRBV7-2	TGTGCCAGCAGCTTAGAGGGCAGGGTGCAGTATTTT	CASSLEGRVQYF
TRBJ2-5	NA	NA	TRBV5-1	TGCGCCAGCAGCTTTAGCGGCAAGTGGGAAGAGACCCAGTACTTC	CASSFSGKWEETQYF
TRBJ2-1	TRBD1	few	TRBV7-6	TGTGCCAGCAGCGTAAGGACTACAGGGGGCCACAATGAGCAGTTCTTC	CASSVRTTGGHNEQFF
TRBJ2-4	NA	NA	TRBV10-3	TGTGCCATCAGTGAGAAGGCTAAGCTAGCTGGTGAGGGAAACATTCAGTACTTC	CAISEKAKLAGEGNIQYF
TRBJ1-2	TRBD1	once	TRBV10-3	TGTGCCATCAGTCCCTCGGGACAGGGGGCGGGATATGGCTACACCTTC	CAISPSGQGAGYGYTF
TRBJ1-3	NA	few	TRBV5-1	TGCGCCAGCAGCCAGGGTGTTTCAGGAAACACCATATATTTT	CASSQGVSGNTIYF
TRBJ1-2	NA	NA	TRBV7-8	TGTGCCAGCAGCTTAGTCCAGGGCTATGGCTACACCTTC	CASSLVQGYGYTF
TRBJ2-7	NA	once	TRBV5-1	TGCGCCAGCACCCAGGCAACTTACGAGCAGTACTTC	CASTQATYEQYF
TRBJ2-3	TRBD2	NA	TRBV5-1	TGCGCCAGCAGCTTGGAACGACTAGCGGGAGTTTCAGATACGCAGTATTTT	CASSLERLAGVSDTQYF
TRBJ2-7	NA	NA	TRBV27	TGTGCCAGCAGATCTTGGAAGGCCGACGAGCAGTACTTC	CASRSWKADEQYF
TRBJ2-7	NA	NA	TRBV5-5	TGTGCCAGCACTGCGGACTCCTACGAGCAGTACTTC	CASTADSYEQYF
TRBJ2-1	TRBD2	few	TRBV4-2	TGTGCCAGCAGCCAAGAGACTAGCGGAGGGGAGCAGTTCTTC	CASSQETSGGEQFF
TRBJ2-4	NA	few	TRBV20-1	TGCAGTGCCCCCGGCCAGCTCGTAGCCAAAAACATTCAGTACTTC	CSAPGQLVAKNIQYF
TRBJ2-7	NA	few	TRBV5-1	TGCGCCAGCAGCTGGGACCAGGCCTCCATCCCCTACGAGCAGTACTTC	CASSWDQASIPYEQYF
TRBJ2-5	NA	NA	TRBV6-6	TGTGCCAGCATGAGGGGTCGAGAGACCCAGTACTTC	CASMRGRETQYF
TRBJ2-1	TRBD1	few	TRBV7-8	TGTGCCAGCAGCCCCGGACAGGGGGACTACAATGAGCAGTTCTTC	CASSPGQGDYNEQFF
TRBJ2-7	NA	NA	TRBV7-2	TGTGCCAGCAGCTTAGTGGAACGCCAGTACTTC	CASSLVERQYF
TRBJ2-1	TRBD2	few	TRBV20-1	TGCAGTGCCCCATGGGGACTAGCGGCGGATGAGCAGTTCTTC	CSAPWGLAADEQFF
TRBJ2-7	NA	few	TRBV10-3	TGTGCCATCAGTGACGGCAGGAGCTCCTACGAGCAGTACTTC	CAISDGRSSYEQYF
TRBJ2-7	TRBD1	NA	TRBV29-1	TGCAGCGTTGAAGATCGGACAGGGAGCTACGAGCAGTACTTC	CSVEDRTGSYEQYF
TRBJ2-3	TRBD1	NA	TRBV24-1	TGTGCCACCAGTGATTTGGGGGACAGTCCTAGGGGAGATACGCAGTATTTT	CATSDLGDSPRGDTQYF
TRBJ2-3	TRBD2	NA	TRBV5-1	TGCGCCAGCAGCCCTGGACTAGCGGGGGAAGGATCTCGCACAGATACGCAGTATTTT	CASSPGLAGEGSRTDTQYF
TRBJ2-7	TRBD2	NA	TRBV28	TGTGCCAGCAGTTACCATCGGGGGGGCTCGGTCTACGAGCAGTACTTC	CASSYHRGGSVYEQYF
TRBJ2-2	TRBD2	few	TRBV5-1	TGCGCCAGCAGTTGGGGACTAGCAGATACCGGGGAGCTGTTTTTT	CASSWGLADTGELFF
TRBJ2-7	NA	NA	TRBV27	TGTGCCAGCAGTTTACTGGGGCGTCGTGCCTACGAGCAGTACTTC	CASSLLGRRAYEQYF
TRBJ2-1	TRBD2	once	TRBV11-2	TGTGCCAGCAGCCCGTACGCGTCTAGCGGGGCCTACAATGAGCAGTTCTTC	CASSPYASSGAYNEQFF
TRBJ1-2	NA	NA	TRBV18	TGTGCCAGCTCACCATGGCGGAGCTTC	CASSPWRSF
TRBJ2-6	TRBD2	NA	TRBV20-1	TGCAGTGCTGGTAGCGGGAGCTCTGGGGCCAACGTCCTGACTTTC	CSAGSGSSGANVLTF
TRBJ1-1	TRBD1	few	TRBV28	TGTGCCAGCAGTGAGACAGGGGGCTGGGACACTGAAGCTTTCTTT	CASSETGGWDTEAFF
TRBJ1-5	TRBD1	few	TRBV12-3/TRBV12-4	TGTGCCAGCAGTCAAACAGGGGGCAATCAGCCCCAGCATTTT	CASSQTGGNQPQHF
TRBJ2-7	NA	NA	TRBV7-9	TGTGCCAGCAGCGCGGGTCGGGGGCAGGAGCAGTACTTC	CASSAGRGQEQYF
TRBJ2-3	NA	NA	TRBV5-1	TGCGCCAGCAGCTTGGCGGTGGGCAGCGGGACATTTGAAGATACGCAGTATTTT	CASSLAVGSGTFEDTQYF
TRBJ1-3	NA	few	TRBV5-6	TGTGCCAGCAGCTTGGCCCAAAACACCATATATTTT	CASSLAQNTIYF
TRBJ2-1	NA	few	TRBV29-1	TGCAGCGCCGCGACTAGGCTCGTCTACAATGAGCAGTTCTTC	CSAATRLVYNEQFF
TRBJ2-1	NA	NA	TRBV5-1	TGCGCCAGCACGCATGCCGCCGGGAGAAGGTCCTACAATGAGCAGTTCTTC	CASTHAAGRRSYNEQFF
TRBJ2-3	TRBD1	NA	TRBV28	TGTGCCAGCAGTCAGGGACAGGGAGCGTCAGATACGCAGTATTTT	CASSQGQGASDTQYF
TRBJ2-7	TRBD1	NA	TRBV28	TGTGCCACCAGGAACCGGGACAGGGTCCGCTACGAGCAGTACTTC	CATRNRDRVRYEQYF
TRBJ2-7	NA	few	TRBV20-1	TGCAGTGCTAGGAGAGACCTCAATGGAGAGCAGTACTTC	CSARRDLNGEQYF
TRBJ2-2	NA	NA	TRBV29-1	TGCAGCGTTCCAGCCACGAACACCGGGGAGCTGTTTTTT	CSVPATNTGELFF
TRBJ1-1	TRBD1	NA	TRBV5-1	TGCGCCAGCAGCGGGACAGGGTTTATATCAACTGAAGCTTTCTTT	CASSGTGFISTEAFF